The 10 T cell receptor beta chains listed next were all sequenced from one sample in a study of T cell repertoires in cytomegalovirus infection. TCRdb re-analysed the reads in MiXCR, keeping a single row per CDR3 protein. This table has approximately 280,000 distinct CDR3 sequences, about 20% appearing once. These receptors' targets are unknown. The sequenced sample was cultured PBMCs, obtained from culture after CMV antigen stimulation. These receptor sequences come from a human donor in good health (CMV status not recorded). Some clones in this sample may be carry-over from other donors' samples.

This clonotype came up many times. This chain links TRBV5-6 with TRBJ2-7; 8 bases line up with TRBD2. The length of the CDR3 is 15 residues. Germline V gene lookup returns CDR1 SGHDT and CDR2 YYEEEE. V shed 4 bases, J shed 0 bases, and the junction held 6 bases outside the gene matches. For the CDR3, the DNA is TGTGCCAGCAGCCGACTAGCGCAGAGCTCCTACGAGCAGTACGTC. It is translated as CASSRLAQSSYEQYV.

This clonotype was seen a handful of times. The CDR3 region has the DNA TGTGCCAGCAGGCCCTGGACAGGGTTGAAAATGAACACTGAAGCTTTCTTT. Translation gives CASRPWTGLKMNTEAFF. The chain combines TRBV6-2 or TRBV6-3 with TRBJ1-1; TRBD1 agrees at 8 bases. V was pared by 6 bases and J by 0 bases, with 12 bases of the junction left unmatched. Germline V gene lookup returns CDR1 MNHEY and CDR2 SVGEGT. The CDR3 is made up of 17 amino acids.

This clonotype has more than one count but fewer than ten. This chain uses TRBV7-2 with TRBJ1-1; TRBD1 is a possible D gene (6 bases). The CDR3 covers 14 residues. The germline V and J ends were trimmed by 8 bases and 3 bases, with 16 bases remaining between them. The germline gives CDR1 SGHTA, CDR2 FQGNSA. CDR3 nucleotides: TGTGCCAGCGGCAAGCCAGGGGAATACACTGAAGCTTTCTTT. Its protein is CASGKPGEYTEAFF.

V is TRBV20-1 and J is TRBJ1-5, with TRBD1 as a possible D gene (5 bases). The length of the CDR3 is 14 residues. Germline V gene data show CDR1 as DFQATT and CDR2 as SNEGSKA (reference sequence). Trimming removed 0 bases at V and 9 bases at J, with 15 bases between. DNA for the CDR3: TGCAGTGCTAGAGATCCAGGCAGCCAGGGGCCCCAGCATTTT. Translation gives CSARDPGSQGPQHF.

This clonotype was seen at least ten times. The V gene is TRBV5-1, the J gene TRBJ2-5, with D perhaps matching TRBD1 or TRBD2 (6 bases each). V was cut by 4 bases and J by 5 bases, with 24 bases left in between. Germline assignment: CDR1 SGHRS and CDR2 YFSETQ. The CDR3 totals 17 residues. The CDR3 coding sequence is TGCGCCAGCAGCCCCGTAGGGGGGAGCGGGTTTGGGGAGACCCAGTACTTC. Translated: CASSPVGGSGFGETQYF.

This sequence joins TRBV27 and TRBJ1-2; 8 bases are shared with TRBD1. The CDR3 is made up of 13 amino acids. Trimming at V came to 7 bases and at J to 6 bases, leaving 7 bases not matched to a gene. Germline-derived CDR1 and CDR2 are MNHEY and SMNVEV (reference sequence). The CDR3 protein is CASTGRGRDGYTF. The CDR3 DNA is TGTGCCAGCACGGGCAGGGGGCGCGATGGCTACACCTTC.

In nucleotides, the CDR3 is TGTGCCAGCAGCTTGGACGGCAACATTCAGTACTTC. Encoded protein: CASSLDGNIQYF. The chain combines TRBV5-4 with TRBJ2-4, with unresolved D. The CDR3 runs to 12 residues. Trimming removed 0 bases at V and 7 bases at J, with 5 bases between. In germline, CDR1 is SGHNT, CDR2 YYREEE (reference sequence).

This sequence joins TRBV5-4 and TRBJ2-7; D is unresolved. This CDR3 has 14 amino acids. CDR1 and CDR2 from the germline V gene are SGHNT and YYREEE (reference sequence). Deletions cut 4 bases from V and 3 bases from J, with 14 bases between. The CDR3 DNA reads TGTGCCAGCAGCCTTGGTTATTTTGGCTACGAGCAGTACTTC. The encoded protein is CASSLGYFGYEQYF.

The chain uses TRBV19 and TRBJ1-1; tentatively, D is TRBD1 (6 bases). The CDR3 is 14 residues long. Germline V lookup: CDR1 LNHDA, CDR2 SQIVND (reference sequence). Deletions cut 7 bases from V and 2 bases from J, with 14 bases between. The CDR3 sequence is CASTSRTDNTEAFF. Here the CDR3 DNA reads TGTGCCAGTACTTCCCGGACAGATAACACTGAAGCTTTCTTT.

The CDR3 bases are TGTGCCTGGAGACGGACAGGGGGTAATGAAAAACTGTTTTTT. This codes for CAWRRTGGNEKLFF. This chain uses TRBV30 with TRBJ1-4; 10 nucleotides match TRBD1. After removal of 3 bases from V and 4 bases from J, the junction contained 2 bases not matched to a gene. This CDR3 comprises 14 residues. Looked up from germline, CDR1 is GTSNPN and CDR2 is SVGIG (reference sequence).